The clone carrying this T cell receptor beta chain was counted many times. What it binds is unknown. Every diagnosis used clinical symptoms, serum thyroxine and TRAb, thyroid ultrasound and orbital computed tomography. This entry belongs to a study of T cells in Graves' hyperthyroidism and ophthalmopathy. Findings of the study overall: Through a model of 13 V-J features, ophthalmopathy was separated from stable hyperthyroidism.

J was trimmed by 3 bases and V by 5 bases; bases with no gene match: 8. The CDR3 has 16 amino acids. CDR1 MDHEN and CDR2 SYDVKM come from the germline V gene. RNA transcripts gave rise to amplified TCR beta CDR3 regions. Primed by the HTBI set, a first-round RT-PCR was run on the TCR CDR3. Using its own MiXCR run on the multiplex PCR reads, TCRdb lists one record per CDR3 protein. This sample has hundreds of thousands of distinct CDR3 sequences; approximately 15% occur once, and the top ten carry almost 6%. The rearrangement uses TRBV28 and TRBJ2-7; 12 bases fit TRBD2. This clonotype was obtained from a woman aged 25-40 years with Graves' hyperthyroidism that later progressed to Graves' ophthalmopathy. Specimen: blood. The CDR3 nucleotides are TGTGCCAGCAGTCCAGGACTAGCGGGGAGTGGCTACGAGCAGTACTTC. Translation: CASSPGLAGSGYEQYF. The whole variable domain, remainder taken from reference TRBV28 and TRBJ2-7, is DVKVTQSSRYLVKRTGEKVFLECVQDMDHENMFWYRQDPGLGLRLIYFSYDVKMKEKGDIPEGYSVSREKKERFSLILESASTNQTSMYLCASSPGLAGSGYEQYFGPGTRLTVT.